Shown below are 22 T cell receptor beta chains from a single sample sequenced in a study of shared clonotypes between healthy human individuals. The protocol was immunoSEQ multiplex PCR, while the TCRdb copy is restricted to in-frame clones and leaves out a portion. The table has approximately 1.5 million clones, around 98% seen once. The source material was naive CD4+ T cells sorted from blood. As to subset: CD45RA+ positively selected. The origin of the receptors is a man younger than 45 in good health.

V is TRBV5-1 and J is TRBJ1-4; 9 bases fit TRBD1. The CDR3 is 15 residues long. Germline loops: CDR1 SGHRS, CDR2 YFSETQ. With V trimmed by 3 bases and J by 8 bases, 8 bases remained unmatched. The CDR3 DNA reads TGCGCCAGCAGCTACTCCGGGACAGGGAACGAAAAACTGTTTTTT. Residues: CASSYSGTGNEKLFF.

Note on this clone: This sample also contains other DNA sequences that code for the same CDR3. V gene TRBV7-2 combines with J gene TRBJ2-5; D possibly corresponds to TRBD2 (5 bases). Germline V CDR1 and CDR2: SGHTA, FQGNSA. The CDR3 has 12 amino acids. V dropped 6 bases and J dropped 5 bases, with 10 bases sitting between them. CDR3 sequence: CASSPGLETQYF. In DNA form, the CDR3 reads TGTGCCAGCAGTCCGGGATTGGAGACCCAGTACTTC.

The chain has TRBV27 and TRBJ2-7, with 8 positions matching TRBD2. The CDR3 runs to 15 residues. With 7 bases clipped from V and 2 bases from J, the junction kept 10 bases outside the gene matches. From germline, CDR1 is MNHEY and CDR2 SMNVEV (reference sequence). The CDR3 loop reads CASKISLAGTYEQYF. As DNA, the CDR3 is TGTGCCAGCAAGATCTCCCTAGCGGGTACCTACGAGCAGTACTTC.

This clone appeared a single time. The V and J genes are TRBV5-1 and TRBJ2-7; TRBD1 agrees at 9 bases. From germline, CDR1 is SGHRS and CDR2 YFSETQ. The CDR3 length is 14 residues. Trimming removed 4 bases from V and 4 bases from J; junction bases left unmatched: 6. CDR3 sequence: CASSVETGGYEQYF. The CDR3 coding sequence is TGCGCCAGCAGCGTGGAGACAGGGGGTTACGAGCAGTACTTC.

The chain links TRBV5-4 to TRBJ1-4, with TRBD1 identical over 11 bases. Germline V CDR1 and CDR2: SGHNT, YYREEE (reference sequence). Trimming at V came to 4 bases and at J to 2 bases, leaving 10 bases not matched to a gene. This CDR3 contains 18 residues. This CDR3 reads CASSRGQGEGFTNEKLFF. CDR3 bases: TGTGCCAGCAGCCGGGGACAGGGGGAAGGGTTTACTAATGAAAAACTGTTTTTT.

About this clone itself: It is likely a read error, because the conserved phenylalanine at the end of the CDR3 is missing. Because the CDR3's place on the DNA is in doubt, the DNA is left out and the CDR3 is given as listed by TCRdb. The rearrangement joins TRBV6-5 to TRBJ2-7. CDR1 and CDR2 from the germline V gene are MNHEY and SVGAGI. The length of the CDR3 is 8 amino acids, counting both ends. CDR3 sequence reads: CASSYRLE.

In this sample, this clone turned up once. The CDR3 nucleotides read TGTGCCAGCAGAGTGAGTTCGGATGAGCAGTTCTTC. Its translation is CASRVSSDEQFF. This chain joins TRBV28 and TRBJ2-1; D is uncertain. This CDR3 has 12 residues. CDR1 MDHEN and CDR2 SYDVKM come from the germline V gene. Between the trimmed V and J ends, which lost 6 bases and 8 bases, there was a span of 11 bases.

The chain uses TRBV14 and TRBJ1-2; D perhaps matches TRBD1 (6 bases). Germline CDR1 is SGHDN and CDR2 is FVKESK. Deletions cut 4 bases from V and 4 bases from J, with 13 bases between. CDR3 size: 14 residues. The CDR3 reads CASSPLGTPYGYTF. CDR3 coding DNA: TGTGCCAGCAGCCCTCTCGGGACACCCTATGGCTACACCTTC.

The chain links TRBV18 to TRBJ1-5, with D unresolved. Germline V gives CDR1 KGHSH, CDR2 LQKENI. Trimming removed 6 bases from V and 6 bases from J, with 12 bases in between. The CDR3 contains 13 residues. This CDR3 is CASSPDLSQPQHF. The CDR3 coding sequence is TGTGCCAGCTCCCCTGATCTATCTCAGCCCCAGCATTTT. Using reference TRBV18 and TRBJ1-5 for the parts outside the CDR3, the full variable domain is NAGVMQNPRHLVRRRGQEARLRCSPMKGHSHVYWYRQLPEEGLKFMVYLQKENIIDESGMPKERFSAEFPKEGPSILRIQQVVRGDSAAYFCASSPDLSQPQHFGDGTRLSIL.

V and J are TRBV27 and TRBJ2-1; 9 nucleotides match TRBD1. Trimming cost V 3 bases and J 4 bases; bases outside gene matches: 4. Per germline, CDR1 MNHEY and CDR2 SMNVEV (reference sequence). The CDR3 totals 15 residues. The CDR3 sequence is CASSLGDRVYNEQFF. CDR3 sequence (DNA): TGTGCCAGCAGTTTGGGGGACAGGGTATACAATGAGCAGTTCTTC.

The chain links TRBV2 to TRBJ2-7; D is unresolved. Trimming shortened V by 3 bases and J by 6 bases, and 15 bases separated the two germline ends. The CDR3 is 14 amino acids. Looked up from germline, CDR1 is SNHLY and CDR2 is FYNNEI. CDR3 bases: TGTGCCAGCAGTGAGGTTATAGTGGGTTTCGAGCAGTACTTC. Translating gives CASSEVIVGFEQYF.

The chain couples TRBV7-2 to TRBJ1-5, with TRBD1 identical over 8 bases. Germline trimming cut 6 bases from V and 4 bases from J; bases unmatched to any gene: 8. CDR1 is SGHTA and CDR2 is FQGNSA in the germline V gene. The CDR3 is made up of 15 amino acids. CDR3 protein: CASRPETGVNQPQHF. Here the CDR3 DNA reads TGTGCCAGCAGACCGGAGACAGGGGTAAATCAGCCCCAGCATTTT. The entire variable domain, with the rest obtained from reference TRBV7-2 and TRBJ1-5, is as follows: GAGVSQSPSNKVTEKGKDVELRCDPISGHTALYWYRQSLGQGLEFLIYFQGNSAPDKSGLPSDRFSAERTGGSVSTLTIQRTQQEDSAVYLCASRPETGVNQPQHFGDGTRLSIL.

V usage is TRBV6-1 and J usage is TRBJ2-7, with unresolved D. Per germline, CDR1 MNHNS and CDR2 SASEGT. This CDR3 comprises 13 residues. V lost 4 bases and J lost 5, with 12 bases in between. The chain's CDR3 is CASSVGEINEQYF. CDR3 coding DNA: TGTGCCAGCAGTGTTGGAGAGATCAACGAGCAGTACTTC.

The J gene is TRBJ2-1, the V gene TRBV5-1, with 13 bases lining up with TRBD2. After removal of 0 bases from V and 7 bases from J, the junction contained 10 bases not matched to a gene. Germline values: CDR1 SGHRS, CDR2 YFSETQ. The CDR3 is 18 amino acids. For the CDR3, the DNA is TGCGCCAGCAGCTTGGGACTAGCGGGAGGTAAACTAGGGAATGAGCAGTTCTTC. This encodes CASSLGLAGGKLGNEQFF.

J is TRBJ2-7 and V is TRBV7-9, with 12 bases fitting TRBD2. The V gene's germline CDR1 is SEHNR and CDR2 FQNEAQ (reference sequence). Losses at the gene ends were 5 bases for V and 6 bases for J; bases not matched to a gene: 5. The CDR3 loop spans 14 amino acids. The CDR3 DNA reads TGTGCCAGCAGCCTGACGACTAGCGGGAGCGAGCAGTACTTC. The encoded protein is CASSLTTSGSEQYF.

This clone occurred once. The J gene is TRBJ2-3, the V gene TRBV25-1; D call uncertain. CDR1 and CDR2 (germline): MGHDK, SYGVNS. Trimming took off 5 bases at V and 1 base at J, with 4 bases between the two ends. The CDR3 runs 12 residues. In DNA form, the CDR3 reads TGTGCCAGCAGTTGGGGCACAGATACGCAGTATTTT. It is translated as CASSWGTDTQYF. The whole variable domain, remainder taken from reference TRBV25-1 and TRBJ2-3, is EADIYQTPRYLVIGTGKKITLECSQTMGHDKMYWYQQDPGMELHLIHYSYGVNSTEKGDLSSESTVSRIRTEHFPLTLESARPSHTSQYLCASSWGTDTQYFGPGTRLTVL.

The chain recombines TRBV4-1 with TRBJ2-7; perhaps TRBD1 as D (6 bases). The CDR3 is 14 amino acids. Between the trimmed V and J ends, which lost 3 bases and 1 base, there was a span of 10 bases. The germline CDR1 and CDR2 sequences are MGHRA and YSYEKL. CDR3 region: CASSQRQASYEQYF. The CDR3 nucleotides read TGCGCCAGCAGCCAGAGACAGGCGTCCTACGAGCAGTACTTC.

The gene calls are TRBV7-9 and TRBJ2-2, with D possibly matching TRBD1 (6 bases). Trimming left V 11 bases short and J 1 base short, with 11 bases between. The CDR3 runs to 13 residues. Germline lookup yields CDR1 SEHNR and CDR2 FQNEAQ (reference sequence). The CDR3 nucleotides are TGTGCCGGCGGCAGGGGGAACACCGGGGAGCTGTTTTTT. Translating it yields CAGGRGNTGELFF.

The chain employs TRBV30 and TRBJ2-5; D gene ambiguous. The CDR3 sequence is 11 residues long. Germline values: CDR1 GTSNPN, CDR2 SVGIG (reference sequence). Trimming shortened V by 4 bases and J by 7 bases, and 10 bases separated the two germline ends. In DNA form, the CDR3 reads TGTGCCTGGAACCGGGTGGGGACCCAGTACTTC. This sequence encodes CAWNRVGTQYF.

The V and J genes are TRBV18 and TRBJ2-3, with D maybe TRBD2 (6 bases). Trimming removed 2 bases from V and 5 bases from J, with 11 bases in between. CDR3 size: 14 residues. Germline V lookup: CDR1 KGHSH, CDR2 LQKENI. CDR3 in DNA: TGTGCCAGCTCACCAGGGACTCCACAAGATACGCAGTATTTT. It yields the protein CASSPGTPQDTQYF.

The genes are TRBV10-3 and TRBJ2-1; D unclear. The CDR3 loop spans 17 amino acids. Trimming removed 1 base from V and 5 bases from J, with 18 bases in between. The V gene's germline CDR1 is ENHRY and CDR2 SYGVKD. CDR3 amino acids: CAISEFRTPFRHNEQFF. The DNA of the CDR3 is TGTGCCATCAGTGAGTTTAGGACGCCTTTCCGACACAATGAGCAGTTCTTC.

V usage is TRBV6-1 and J usage is TRBJ2-1, with D possibly being TRBD2 (6 bases). The V gene lost 2 bases and the J gene lost 9 bases, with 29 bases spanning the gap. Germline V gene data show CDR1 as MNHNS and CDR2 as SASEGT. This CDR3 spans 19 amino acids. CDR3: CASSERVLERASPTGEQFF. As DNA, the CDR3 is TGTGCCAGCAGTGAAAGGGTCCTCGAGCGGGCCTCCCCCACGGGTGAGCAGTTCTTC.